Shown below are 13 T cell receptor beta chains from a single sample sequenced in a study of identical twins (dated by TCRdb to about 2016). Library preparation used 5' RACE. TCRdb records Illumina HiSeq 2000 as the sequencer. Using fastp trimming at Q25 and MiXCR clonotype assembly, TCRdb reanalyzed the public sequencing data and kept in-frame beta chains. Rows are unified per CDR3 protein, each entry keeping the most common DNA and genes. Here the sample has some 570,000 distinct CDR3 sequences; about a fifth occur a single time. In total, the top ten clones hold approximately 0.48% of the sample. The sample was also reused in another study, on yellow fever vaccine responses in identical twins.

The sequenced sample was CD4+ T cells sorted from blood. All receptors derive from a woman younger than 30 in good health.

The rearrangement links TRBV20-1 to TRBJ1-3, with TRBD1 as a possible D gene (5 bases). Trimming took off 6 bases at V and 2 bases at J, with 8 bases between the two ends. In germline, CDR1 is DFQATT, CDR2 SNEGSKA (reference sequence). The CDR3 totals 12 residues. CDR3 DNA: TGCAGTGCGCCGGGACCTGGAAACACCATATATTTT. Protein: CSAPGPGNTIYF.

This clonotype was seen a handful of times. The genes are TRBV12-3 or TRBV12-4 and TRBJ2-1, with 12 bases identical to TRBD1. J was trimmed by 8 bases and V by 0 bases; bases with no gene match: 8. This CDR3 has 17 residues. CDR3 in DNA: TGTGCCAGCAGTTTAGCGCTAAGGGACAGGGGGCAGGATGAGCAGTTCTTC. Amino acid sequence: CASSLALRDRGQDEQFF.

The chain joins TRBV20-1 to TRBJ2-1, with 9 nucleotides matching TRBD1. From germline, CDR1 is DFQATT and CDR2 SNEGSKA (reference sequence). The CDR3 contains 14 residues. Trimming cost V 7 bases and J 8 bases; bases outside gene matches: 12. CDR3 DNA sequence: TGCAGTGGTGGAGGAGACAGGGGGATAGATGAGCAGTTCTTC. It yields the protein CSGGGDRGIDEQFF.

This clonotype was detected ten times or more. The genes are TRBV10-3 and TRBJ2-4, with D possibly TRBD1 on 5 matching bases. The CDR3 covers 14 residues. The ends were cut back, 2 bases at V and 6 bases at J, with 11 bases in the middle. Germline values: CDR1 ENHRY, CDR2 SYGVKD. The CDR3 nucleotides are TGTGCCATCAGTGAGGGTCAGGGTGGAAACATTCAGTACTTC. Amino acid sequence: CAISEGQGGNIQYF.

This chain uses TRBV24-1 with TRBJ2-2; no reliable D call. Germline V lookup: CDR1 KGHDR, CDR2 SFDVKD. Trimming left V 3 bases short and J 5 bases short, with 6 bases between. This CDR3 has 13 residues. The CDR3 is CATSDGSTGELFF. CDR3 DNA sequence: TGTGCCACCAGTGATGGAAGTACCGGGGAGCTGTTTTTT.

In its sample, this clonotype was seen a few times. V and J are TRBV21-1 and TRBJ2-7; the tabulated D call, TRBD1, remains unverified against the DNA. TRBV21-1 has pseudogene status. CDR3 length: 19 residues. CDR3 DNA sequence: TGTGCCAGCCCCCCACGGGGGGGACACATCGCTCCTTGCTCCTACGAGCAGTACGTC. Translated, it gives CASPPRGGHIAPCSYEQYV.

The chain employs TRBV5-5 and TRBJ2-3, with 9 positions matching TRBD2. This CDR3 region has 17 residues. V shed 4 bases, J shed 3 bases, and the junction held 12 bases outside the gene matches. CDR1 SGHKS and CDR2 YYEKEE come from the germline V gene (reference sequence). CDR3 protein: CASSHVEAGGWTDTQYF. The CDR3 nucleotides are TGTGCCAGCAGCCACGTAGAAGCGGGGGGTTGGACAGATACGCAGTATTTT.

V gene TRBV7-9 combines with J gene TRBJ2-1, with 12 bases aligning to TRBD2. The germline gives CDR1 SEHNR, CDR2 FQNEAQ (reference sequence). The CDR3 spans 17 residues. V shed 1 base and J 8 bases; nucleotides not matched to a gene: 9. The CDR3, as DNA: TGTGCCAGCAGCTTAGGGCCCCTAGCGGGGGGGGTCGATGAGCAGTTCTTC. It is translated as CASSLGPLAGGVDEQFF.

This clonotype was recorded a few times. The CDR3, as DNA: TGTGCCAGCAGTTACTCATGGACAGGTCGGGACGGCACAGATACGCAGTATTTT. It translates to CASSYSWTGRDGTDTQYF. V gene TRBV6-5 combines with J gene TRBJ2-3, with TRBD1 identical over 7 bases. This CDR3 is 18 amino acids long. The ends lost 0 bases at V and 1 base at J; junction bases unmatched: 10. The V gene's germline CDR1 is MNHEY and CDR2 SVGAGI.

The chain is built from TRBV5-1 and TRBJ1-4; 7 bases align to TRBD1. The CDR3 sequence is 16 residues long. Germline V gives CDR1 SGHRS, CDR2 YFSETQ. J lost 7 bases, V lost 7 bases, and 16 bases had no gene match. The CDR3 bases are TGCGCCAGCGGGAGAGGGGGCGACGGCTTTGGTGAAAAACTGTTTTTT. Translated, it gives CASGRGGDGFGEKLFF.

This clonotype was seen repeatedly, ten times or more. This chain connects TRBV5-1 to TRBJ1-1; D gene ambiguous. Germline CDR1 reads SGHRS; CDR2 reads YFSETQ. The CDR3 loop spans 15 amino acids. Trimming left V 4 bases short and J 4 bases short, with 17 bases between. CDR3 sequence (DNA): TGCGCCAGCAGCCACGGAAGCACATTGGGCACTGAAGCTTTCTTT. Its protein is CASSHGSTLGTEAFF.

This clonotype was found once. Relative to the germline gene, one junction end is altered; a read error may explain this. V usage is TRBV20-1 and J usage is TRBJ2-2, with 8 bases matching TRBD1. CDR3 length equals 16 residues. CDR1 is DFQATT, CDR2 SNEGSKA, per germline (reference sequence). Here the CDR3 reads CCARDRPWTGYGELFF. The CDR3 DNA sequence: TGCTGTGCTAGAGATCGGCCGTGGACAGGGTATGGGGAGCTGTTTTTT.

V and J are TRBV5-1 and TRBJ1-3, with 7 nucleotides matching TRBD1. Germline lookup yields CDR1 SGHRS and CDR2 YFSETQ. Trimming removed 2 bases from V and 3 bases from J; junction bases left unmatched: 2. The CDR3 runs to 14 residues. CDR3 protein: CASSFGTDGNTIYF. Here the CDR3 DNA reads TGCGCCAGCAGCTTCGGGACAGATGGAAACACCATATATTTT. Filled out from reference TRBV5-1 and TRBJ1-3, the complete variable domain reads KAGVTQTPRYLIKTRGQQVTLSCSPISGHRSVSWYQQTPGQGLQFLFEYFSETQRNKGNFPGRFSGRQFSNSRSEMNVSTLELGDSALYLCASSFGTDGNTIYFGEGSWLTVV.